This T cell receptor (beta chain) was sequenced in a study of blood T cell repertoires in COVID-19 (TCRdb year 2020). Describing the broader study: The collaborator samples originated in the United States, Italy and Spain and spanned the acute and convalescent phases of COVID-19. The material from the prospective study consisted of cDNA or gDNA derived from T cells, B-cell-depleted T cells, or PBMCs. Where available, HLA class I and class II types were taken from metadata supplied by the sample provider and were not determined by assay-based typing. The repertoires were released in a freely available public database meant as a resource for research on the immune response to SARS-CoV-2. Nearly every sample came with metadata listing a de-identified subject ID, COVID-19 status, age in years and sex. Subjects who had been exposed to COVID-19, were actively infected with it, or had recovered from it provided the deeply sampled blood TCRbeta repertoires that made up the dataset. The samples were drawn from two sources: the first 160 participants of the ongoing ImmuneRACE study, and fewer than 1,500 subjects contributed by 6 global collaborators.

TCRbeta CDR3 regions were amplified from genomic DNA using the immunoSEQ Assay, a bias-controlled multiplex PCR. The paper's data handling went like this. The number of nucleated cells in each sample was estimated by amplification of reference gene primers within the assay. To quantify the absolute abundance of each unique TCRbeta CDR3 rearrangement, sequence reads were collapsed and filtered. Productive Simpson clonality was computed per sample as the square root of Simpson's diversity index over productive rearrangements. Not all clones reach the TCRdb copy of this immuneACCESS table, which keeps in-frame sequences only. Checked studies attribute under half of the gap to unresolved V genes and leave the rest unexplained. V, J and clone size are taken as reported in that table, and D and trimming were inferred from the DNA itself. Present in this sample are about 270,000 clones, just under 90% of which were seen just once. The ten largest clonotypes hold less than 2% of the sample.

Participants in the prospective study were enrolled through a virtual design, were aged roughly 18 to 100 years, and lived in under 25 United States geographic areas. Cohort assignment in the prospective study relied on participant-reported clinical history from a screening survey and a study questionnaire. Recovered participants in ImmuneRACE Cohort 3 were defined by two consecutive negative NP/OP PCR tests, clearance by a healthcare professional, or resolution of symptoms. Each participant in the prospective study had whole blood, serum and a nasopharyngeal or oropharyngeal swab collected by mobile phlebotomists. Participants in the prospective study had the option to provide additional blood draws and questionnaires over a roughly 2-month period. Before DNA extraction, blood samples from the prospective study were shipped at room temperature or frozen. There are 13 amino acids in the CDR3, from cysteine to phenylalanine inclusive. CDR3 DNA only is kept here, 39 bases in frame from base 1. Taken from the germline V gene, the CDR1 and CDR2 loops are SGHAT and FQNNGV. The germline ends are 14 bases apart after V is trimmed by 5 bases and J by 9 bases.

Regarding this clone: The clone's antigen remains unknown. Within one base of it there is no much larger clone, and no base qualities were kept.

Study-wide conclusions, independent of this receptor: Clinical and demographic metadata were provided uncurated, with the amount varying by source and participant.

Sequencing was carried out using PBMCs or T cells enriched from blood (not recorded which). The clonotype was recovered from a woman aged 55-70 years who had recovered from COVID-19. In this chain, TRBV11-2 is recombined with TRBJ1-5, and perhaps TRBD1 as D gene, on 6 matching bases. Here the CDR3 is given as CASSILQGRPQHF. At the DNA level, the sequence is TGTGCCAGCAGCATCCTACAGGGAAGGCCCCAGCATTTT.